This T cell receptor beta chain was sequenced in a study of control samples from healthy donors and cancer patients. CDR3 size: 15 residues. V gave up 1 base and J gave up 2 bases, with 9 bases separating them. Germline loops: CDR1 LGHDT, CDR2 YNNKEL (reference sequence). Assay: immunoSEQ multiplex PCR; the TCRdb copy retains only in-frame clones and omits some. The sample lists about 180,000 clones; around 90% were seen once. This clone was found once. This sequence was found in a woman aged 40 to 50 in good health. The chain carries TRBV3-1 (or the pseudogene TRBV3-2) and TRBJ1-5; D remains unclear. Sequenced sample: blood. Here the CDR3 reads CASSQGVAGNQPQHF. In DNA form, the CDR3 reads TGTGCCAGCAGCCAAGGAGTGGCGGGCAATCAGCCCCAGCATTTT.